A selection of T cell receptor beta chains follows, all from one sample in a study of cytomegalovirus exposure and HLA in healthy donors. Only in-frame clones appear in the TCRdb table, and some are missing; sequencing was by immunoSEQ multiplex PCR. The sample has around 75,000 clones; approximately 80% are singletons. Sequencing was carried out using PBMCs. All receptors come from a man between 18 and 35 years old in good health and CMV-seronegative. The CDR3 runs from the conserved cysteine through the conserved F or W. Fields, in order: D gene, V gene, J gene, clone size, CDR3 protein, CDR3 DNA. The D gene is left open where the match is weak. Rows give clone size only sometimes, using once, few, many, or a class for an expanded clone.

TRBD1,TRBV28,TRBJ1-6,-,CASISRETGVESPLHF,TGTGCCAGCATTTCCCGGGAGACAGGGGTAGAGTCACCCCTCCACTTT
TRBD1,TRBV7-9,TRBJ1-5,-,CASSLSRGTGFQPQHF,TGTGCCAGCAGCCTCTCTCGAGGGACAGGGTTTCAGCCCCAGCATTTT
TRBD1,TRBV7-2,TRBJ2-5,-,CASSTRTGRETQYF,TGTGCCAGCAGCACCCGGACAGGGAGAGAGACCCAGTACTTC
-,TRBV10-1,TRBJ2-3,-,CASSDGQSDTQYF,TGCGCCAGCAGTGATGGGCAATCAGATACGCAGTATTTT
TRBD1,TRBV15,TRBJ1-1,-,CATSRSRQGHTEAFF,TGTGCCACCAGCAGGTCCCGACAGGGGCACACTGAAGCTTTCTTT
TRBD1,TRBV10-3,TRBJ2-7,-,CAISESRTGGYEQYF,TGTGCCATCAGTGAGTCTCGGACAGGGGGCTACGAGCAGTACTTC
TRBD2,TRBV5-1,TRBJ2-2,-,CASSLTSGGTGELFF,TGCGCCAGCAGCTTGACTAGCGGGGGGACCGGGGAGCTGTTTTTT
-,TRBV2,TRBJ1-1,-,CASRRDNREMGEAFF,TGTGCCAGCAGGAGGGACAACAGAGAAATGGGTGAAGCTTTCTTT
-,TRBV18,TRBJ2-6,few,CASSPVPGLAGANVLTF,TGTGCCAGCTCACCTGTTCCGGGACTTGCTGGGGCCAACGTCCTGACTTTC
-,TRBV2,TRBJ1-1,-,CASSEVGVAWNTEAFF,TGTGCCAGCAGTGAAGTAGGGGTAGCCTGGAACACTGAAGCTTTCTTT
TRBD1,TRBV5-6,TRBJ2-7,-,CASSLLGQGTYEQYF,TGTGCCAGCAGCTTGCTAGGACAGGGGACCTACGAGCAGTACTTC
TRBD1,TRBV19,TRBJ1-2,-,CASSTGTDTAGYTF,TGTGCCAGTAGTACTGGGACAGATACGGCTGGCTACACCTTC
-,TRBV6-5,TRBJ1-2,-,CASSSVLEDYYGYTF,TGTGCCAGCAGTTCAGTCCTCGAGGATTACTATGGCTACACCTTC
TRBD2,TRBV10-3,TRBJ2-5,-,CAIRMTSGEQETQYF,TGTGCCATCAGGATGACTAGCGGGGAGCAAGAGACCCAGTACTTC
TRBD1,TRBV2,TRBJ2-7,-,CASSMTGEEYF,TGTGCCAGCAGTATGACAGGGGAGGAGTACTTC
-,TRBV7-2,TRBJ2-1,-,CASSLVSGQKNEQFF,TGTGCCAGCAGCTTAGTTTCCGGACAGAAGAATGAGCAGTTCTTC
-,TRBV2,TRBJ1-1,-,CASIDRQNTEAFF,TGTGCCAGCATTGATAGACAAAACACTGAAGCTTTCTTT
-,TRBV29-1,TRBJ1-1,-,CSHKVGGLNTEAFF,TGCAGCCACAAGGTGGGAGGATTGAACACTGAAGCTTTCTTT
-,TRBV6-6,TRBJ1-1,-,CASTGGGETEAFF,TGTGCCAGCACCGGCGGGGGGGAGACTGAAGCTTTCTTT
TRBD2,TRBV7-9,TRBJ2-2,-,CASSLTSSGGLLRTGELFF,TGTGCCAGCAGCTTAACGTCTAGCGGGGGGTTGTTACGCACCGGGGAGCTGTTTTTT
TRBD2,TRBV6-5,TRBJ2-1,-,CASSYSIAGYEQFF,TGTGCCAGCAGTTACTCGATAGCGGGTTATGAGCAGTTCTTC
-,TRBV6-1,TRBJ1-5,-,CASRGQYNQPQHF,TGTGCCAGCAGAGGACAGTACAATCAGCCCCAGCATTTT
TRBD1,TRBV19,TRBJ1-1,-,CASSIPGQAHGAFF,TGTGCCAGTAGTATTCCGGGACAGGCCCATGGGGCTTTCTTT
-,TRBV11-2,TRBJ2-5,-,CASSLSPGETQYF,TGTGCCAGCAGCTTATCCCCCGGAGAGACCCAGTACTTC
TRBD2,TRBV2,TRBJ2-1,-,CASSPIPLTSGGYNEQFF,TGTGCCAGCAGTCCCATACCCCTTACTAGCGGGGGATACAATGAGCAGTTCTTC
TRBD1,TRBV5-1,TRBJ2-3,-,CASSPGTEDGTQYF,TGCGCCAGCAGCCCCGGGACAGAGGACGGTACGCAGTATTTT
TRBD1,TRBV29-1,TRBJ1-1,-,CSVADREKAFF,TGCAGCGTGGCTGACAGGGAGAAGGCTTTCTTT
TRBD1,TRBV5-1,TRBJ2-7,-,CASSQGGQGHEQYF,TGCGCCAGCAGTCAAGGGGGACAGGGCCACGAGCAGTACTTC
TRBD2,TRBV10-3,TRBJ2-1,-,CAIRVAGGRSDEQFF,TGTGCCATCAGGGTAGCGGGGGGGCGTAGTGATGAGCAGTTCTTC
TRBD1,TRBV14,TRBJ1-2,once,CASSLGQGVGYTF,TGTGCCAGCAGCCTTGGACAGGGGGTCGGCTACACCTTC
TRBD1,TRBV7-9,TRBJ2-1,-,CASSLNRDRVNNEQFF,TGTGCCAGCAGCTTAAACCGGGACAGGGTTAACAATGAGCAGTTCTTC
-,TRBV11-3,TRBJ2-1,-,CASSLGSSSYNEQFF,TGTGCCAGCAGCTTAGGGTCTAGCTCCTACAATGAGCAGTTCTTC
-,TRBV19,TRBJ2-1,-,CASSIGGQHNEQFF,TGTGCCAGTAGTATAGGTGGACAGCACAATGAGCAGTTCTTC
TRBD1,TRBV9,TRBJ1-1,-,CASSVEPRGGTGKVWNTEAFF,TGTGCCAGCAGCGTAGAACCACGGGGAGGGACAGGGAAGGTGTGGAACACTGAAGCTTTCTTT
TRBD2,TRBV5-1,TRBJ2-5,-,CAGSLVAGVETQYF,TGCGCCGGCAGCTTGGTAGCGGGGGTGGAGACCCAGTACTTC
TRBD1,TRBV10-2,TRBJ1-1,-,CASSESGTGRWNTEAFF,TGCGCCAGCAGTGAGTCTGGGACAGGGCGTTGGAACACTGAAGCTTTCTTT
TRBD2,TRBV2,TRBJ2-3,-,CASSVGLAGDTDTQYF,TGTGCCAGCAGTGTGGGACTAGCGGGGGACACAGATACGCAGTATTTT
-,TRBV7-2,TRBJ2-5,few,CASSLGGGEKTQYF,TGTGCCAGCAGCCTAGGGGGGGGCGAAAAGACCCAGTACTTC
-,TRBV10-2,TRBJ1-5,-,CASNGGYNQPQHF,TGCGCCAGCAACGGGGGTTACAATCAGCCCCAGCATTTT
-,TRBV11-3,TRBJ2-3,-,CASSNRSYTQYF,TGTGCCAGCAGCAACCGGTCTTATACGCAGTATTTT
TRBD1,TRBV25-1,TRBJ1-2,-,CASRSDREIYGYTF,TGTGCCAGCAGATCGGACAGGGAGATCTATGGCTACACCTTC
TRBD2,TRBV6-1,TRBJ2-1,few,CASSLTSGGADEQFF,TGTGCCAGCAGCCTCACTAGCGGGGGGGCGGATGAGCAGTTCTTC
-,TRBV28,TRBJ2-2,-,CASSFSATGELFF,TGTGCCAGCAGTTTTAGTGCCACCGGGGAGCTGTTTTTT
TRBD1,TRBV6-5,TRBJ1-1,-,CASSYSDRRGAEAFF,TGTGCCAGCAGTTACTCGGACAGGCGGGGTGCTGAAGCTTTCTTT
TRBD1,TRBV2,TRBJ1-5,-,CASSESNRDRELNNQPQHF,TGTGCCAGCAGTGAATCCAACCGGGACAGGGAGTTGAACAATCAGCCCCAGCATTTT
-,TRBV7-2,TRBJ2-5,-,CASSLGGLQETQYF,TGTGCCAGCAGCTTAGGGGGACTCCAAGAGACCCAGTACTTC
TRBD1,TRBV2,TRBJ1-4,-,CASSVGQGRYEKLFF,TGTGCCAGCAGTGTGGGACAGGGAAGATATGAAAAACTGTTTTTT
-,TRBV28,TRBJ1-4,-,CASSWQSNEKLFF,TGTGCCAGCAGTTGGCAGTCTAATGAAAAACTGTTTTTT
TRBD2,TRBV6-4,TRBJ2-3,few,CASSERGGTDTQYF,TGTGCCAGCAGTGAGCGGGGGGGCACAGATACGCAGTATTTT
-,TRBV14,TRBJ1-3,-,CASSQSATIYF,TGTGCCAGCAGCCAAAGCGCCACCATATATTTT
TRBD2,TRBV19,TRBJ2-1,-,CASRTSGGAGYNEQFF,TGTGCCAGTAGGACTAGCGGGGGGGCAGGTTACAATGAGCAGTTCTTC
-,TRBV4-3,TRBJ1-1,-,CASSQDTRGREGLKAFF,TGCGCCAGCAGCCAAGATACTAGGGGGAGGGAGGGGTTGAAAGCTTTCTTT
TRBD2,TRBV18,TRBJ2-3,-,CASSPSLAGNTDTQYF,TGTGCCAGCTCACCGTCACTAGCGGGCAACACAGATACGCAGTATTTT
-,TRBV25-1,TRBJ1-3,-,CASSEFGRGIYF,TGTGCCAGCAGTGAATTTGGCAGGGGTATATATTTT
-,TRBV25-1,TRBJ1-4,once,CASSESGQGRNEKLFF,TGTGCCAGCAGTGAGTCAGGTCAGGGGAGAAATGAAAAACTGTTTTTT
-,TRBV7-8,TRBJ1-2,once,CASSITLLPNYGYTF,TGTGCCAGCAGCATAACGCTCCTACCCAACTATGGCTACACCTTC
-,TRBV29-1,TRBJ2-7,-,CSVTETYEQYF,TGCAGCGTTACCGAGACCTACGAGCAGTACTTC
-,TRBV19,TRBJ1-2,once,CASSIGQGHYGYTF,TGTGCCAGTAGTATAGGTCAGGGGCACTATGGCTACACCTTC
TRBD2,TRBV6-4,TRBJ2-3,-,CASSASGGADTQYF,TGTGCCAGCAGTGCTAGCGGGGGGGCCGATACGCAGTATTTT
TRBD1,TRBV6-1,TRBJ2-7,-,CASSPRDRGYYEQYF,TGTGCCAGCAGCCCCCGGGACAGGGGTTACTACGAGCAGTACTTC